These 7 T cell receptor beta chains came from one sample sequenced in a study of CD4+ T cells in melanoma (dated by TCRdb to the early 2020s). Libraries were prepared through the immunoSEQ multiplex PCR assay. TCRdb took this table from immuneACCESS and kept in-frame rearrangements with V and J called. Such tables lack part of the clones; where checked against another copy, unresolved V genes explain under half of the gap, and the rest is unexplained. The sample records about 15,000 clones, around 80% of which are singletons. The biggest ten clones account for roughly 6% of the sample. The specimen was cells from a culture (not recorded whether cultured in vitro). The receptors derive from a human donor with melanoma.

The chain joins TRBV5-1 to TRBJ2-5, with unresolved D. V shed 3 bases and J shed 3 bases, with 3 bases lying between them. The CDR3 runs 11 residues. The germline CDR1 and CDR2 sequences are SGHRS and YFSETQ. The CDR3, as DNA: TGCGCCAGCAGCTGGGAAGAGACCCAGTACTTC. Translating gives CASSWEETQYF. Full variable domain (remainder filled in from reference TRBV5-1 and TRBJ2-5): KAGVTQTPRYLIKTRGQQVTLSCSPISGHRSVSWYQQTPGQGLQFLFEYFSETQRNKGNFPGRFSGRQFSNSRSEMNVSTLELGDSALYLCASSWEETQYFGPGTRLLVL.

This clone showed up just once. The rearrangement uses TRBV30 and TRBJ2-3, with D uncertain. Germline-derived CDR1 and CDR2 are GTSNPN and SVGIG (reference sequence). Deletions cut 4 bases from V and 2 bases from J, with 10 bases between. CDR3 length equals 13 residues. The CDR3 loop is CAWNERITDTQYF. CDR3 nucleotides: TGTGCCTGGAATGAGAGGATCACAGATACGCAGTATTTT.

This clone turned up a few times. The chain couples TRBV14 to TRBJ1-6; D call uncertain. Germline assignment: CDR1 SGHDN and CDR2 FVKESK. Trimming pared 1 base from V and 4 bases from J, leaving 5 bases between. The CDR3 contains 14 residues. The CDR3 sequence: CASSQGQYNSPLHF. The CDR3 region has the DNA TGTGCCAGCAGCCAAGGGCAGTATAATTCACCCCTCCACTTT. The whole variable domain, filled in from reference TRBV14 and TRBJ1-6, reads EAGVTQFPSHSVIEKGQTVTLRCDPISGHDNLYWYRRVMGKEIKFLLHFVKESKQDESGMPNNRFLAERTGGTYSTLKVQPAELEDSGVYFCASSQGQYNSPLHFGNGTRLTVT.

This chain links TRBV6-1 with TRBJ1-2; D gene uncertain. Trimming took off 3 bases at V and 4 bases at J, with 9 bases between the two ends. Germline V lookup: CDR1 MNHNS, CDR2 SASEGT. The CDR3 has 13 amino acids. CDR3: CASSDSGRYGYTF. The CDR3 bases are TGTGCCAGCAGTGATTCGGGCCGCTATGGCTACACCTTC.

The genes are TRBV5-8 and TRBJ2-3, with TRBD1 matching over 9 bases. J gave up 0 bases and V 5 bases, and 10 bases lay outside the gene matches. Per germline, CDR1 SGHTS and CDR2 YDEGEE. This CDR3 spans 17 amino acids. In DNA form, the CDR3 reads TGTGCCAGCAGTCAAGGACAGGGGACCCCTAGCACAGATACGCAGTATTTT. Residues: CASSQGQGTPSTDTQYF.

The chain recombines TRBV6-1 with TRBJ1-5, with D uncertain. This CDR3 comprises 13 residues. V was cut by 3 bases and J by 7 bases, with 10 bases left in between. From germline, CDR1 is MNHNS and CDR2 SASEGT. CDR3 coding DNA: TGTGCCAGCAGTGATGAAGATTGGCAGCCCCAGCATTTT. It specifies CASSDEDWQPQHF.

The V and J genes are TRBV29-1 and TRBJ2-4, with a weak D call TRBD1 (5 bases). The CDR3 is made up of 14 amino acids. CDR1 and CDR2 (germline): SQVTM, ANQGSEA. Written as DNA, the CDR3 is TGCAGTATGACGACAGCCGGAGATCGAAACATTCAGTACTTC. This sequence encodes CSMTTAGDRNIQYF.